The 24 T cell receptor beta chains listed next were all sequenced from one sample in a study of T cells in Graves' hyperthyroidism and ophthalmopathy. TCR beta CDR3 regions were amplified from RNA. TCR CDR3 regions were first amplified by RT-PCR with HTBI primers. Each CDR3 protein is one row after TCRdb ran MiXCR on the multiplex PCR reads. The sample carries roughly 56,000 distinct CDR3 sequences, around 50% recorded once. Sequences were obtained from blood. Source of these receptors: a woman between 25 and 40 years old with Graves' ophthalmopathy.

V and J are TRBV29-1 and TRBJ2-1, with D perhaps TRBD2 (6 bases). The CDR3 loop spans 10 amino acids. In germline, CDR1 is SQVTM, CDR2 ANQGSEA. V was cut by 7 bases and J by 6 bases, with 7 bases left in between. In DNA, the CDR3 is TGCAGCGGGAGGGCCAATGAGCAGTTCTTC. Protein: CSGRANEQFF.

This clonotype showed up just once. V is TRBV2 and J is TRBJ1-2; 8 nucleotides line up with TRBD1. This CDR3 contains 13 residues. Germline CDR1 reads SNHLY; CDR2 reads FYNNEI. With V trimmed by 7 bases and J by 4 bases, 5 bases remained unmatched. Written as DNA, the CDR3 is TGTGCCAGCAAACGGACAGGGAGCTATGGCTACACCTTC. Translated, it gives CASKRTGSYGYTF.

CDR3 sequence (DNA): TGTGCCAGCAGCGCGGGAATCACAGATACGCAGTATTTT. Translation gives CASSAGITDTQYF. The V and J genes are TRBV25-1 and TRBJ2-3, with a possible D match to TRBD2 (6 bases). The germline V gene has CDR1 MGHDK and CDR2 SYGVNS. CDR3 length equals 13 residues. V dropped 6 bases and J dropped 2 bases, with 9 bases sitting between them. The whole variable domain, remainder taken from reference TRBV25-1 and TRBJ2-3, is EADIYQTPRYLVIGTGKKITLECSQTMGHDKMYWYQQDPGMELHLIHYSYGVNSTEKGDLSSESTVSRIRTEHFPLTLESARPSHTSQYLCASSAGITDTQYFGPGTRLTVL.

This clonotype was seen just once. The conserved closing phenylalanine or tryptophan is absent in this CDR3, likely reflecting a read error. The rearrangement uses TRBV11-2 and TRBJ1-1, with D uncertain. Germline CDR1 is SGHAT and CDR2 is FQNNGV. This CDR3 comprises 16 residues. V lost 5 bases to trimming and J lost 1 base, with 17 bases between them. CDR3 region: CASSHTLGMGNTEAFS. CDR3 in DNA: TGTGCCAGCAGCCACACTCTCGGGATGGGGAACACTGAAGCTTTCTCT.

Comment on this clonotype: The CDR3 ends on some other residue instead of the conserved phenylalanine or tryptophan, so this is likely a read error. The chain carries TRBV6-5 and TRBJ2-3; perhaps TRBD2 as D (6 bases). Per germline, CDR1 MNHEY and CDR2 SVGAGI. This CDR3 is 16 amino acids long. The CDR3 DNA reads as TGTGCCTGCAGTTACTCGAAATGGGGGGGCACAGATACGCAGTATTTG. Translated, it gives CACSYSKWGGTDTQYL.

CDR3 loop: CATSGTSGRLCEQYF. CDR3 DNA: TGTGCCACCAGTGGGACTAGCGGGAGACTATGCGAGCAGTACTTC. The chain carries TRBV24-1 and TRBJ2-7, with 13 bases matching TRBD2. The ends lost 5 bases at V and 6 bases at J; junction bases unmatched: 6. The CDR3 consists of 15 residues. The germline CDR1 and CDR2 sequences are KGHDR and SFDVKD.

The table lists this clonotype with many counts. V is TRBV7-9 and J is TRBJ2-7, with 9 bases that match TRBD1. V lost 5 bases, J lost 0 bases, and 5 bases stayed unmatched. In germline, CDR1 is SEHNR, CDR2 FQNEAQ (reference sequence). The CDR3 is 15 amino acids. The CDR3 bases are TGTGCCAGCAGCATAGGACAGGGGCCCTCCTACGAGCAGTACTTC. Translated, it gives CASSIGQGPSYEQYF.

This chain joins TRBV20-1 and TRBJ2-1; D may be TRBD1 (6 bases). CDR1 and CDR2 (germline): DFQATT, SNEGSKA (reference sequence). The V end lost 5 bases, the J end lost 10 bases, and 21 bases lay between the germline ends. CDR3 length: 14 residues. The CDR3 reads CSAGGGASYREQFF. The CDR3 DNA reads TGCAGTGCTGGTGGGGGCGCCTCCTACAGGGAGCAGTTCTTC.

This clonotype appeared many times. This sequence joins TRBV24-1 and TRBJ2-5; D is perhaps TRBD1 or TRBD2 (5 bases each). V was clipped by 2 bases and J by 7 bases, with 13 bases between them. CDR3 length: 14 residues. Germline loops: CDR1 KGHDR, CDR2 SFDVKD. In DNA form, the CDR3 reads TGTGCCACCAGTGATTCGGGGCCTTGGGGGACCCAGTACTTC. As protein: CATSDSGPWGTQYF.

Many counts were recorded for this clonotype. This chain uses TRBV5-1 with TRBJ2-7, with unresolved D. Germline V gives CDR1 SGHRS, CDR2 YFSETQ. The germline V and J ends were trimmed by 0 bases and 3 bases, with 10 bases remaining between them. The CDR3 has 14 residues. The CDR3 DNA reads TGCGCCAGCAGCTTGGAAAGTTCCATCTACGAGCAGTACTTC. This gives the protein CASSLESSIYEQYF. Based on the CDR3 plus reference TRBV5-1 and TRBJ2-7, the full variable domain is KAGVTQTPRYLIKTRGQQVTLSCSPISGHRSVSWYQQTPGQGLQFLFEYFSETQRNKGNFPGRFSGRQFSNSRSEMNVSTLELGDSALYLCASSLESSIYEQYFGPGTRLTVT.

As for this clonotype: A much larger clone lies a single base off, so this may be a read error. The chain uses TRBV15 and TRBJ1-5; D is perhaps TRBD1 (5 bases). This CDR3 spans 14 amino acids. Germline loops: CDR1 LNHNV, CDR2 YYDKDF (reference sequence). Trimming left V 5 bases short and J 4 bases short, with 12 bases between. The CDR3 bases are TGTGCCACCAGCCCCGAGACAGAAAATCAGCCCCAGCATTTT. As protein: CATSPETENQPQHF.

This clonotype showed up many times. The chain carries TRBV2 and TRBJ2-7; TRBD2 matches 7 bases. CDR3 size: 12 residues. CDR1 is SNHLY and CDR2 is FYNNEI in the germline V gene. Unmatched junction bases numbered 6, after V lost 7 bases and J lost 6 bases. The CDR3 DNA is TGTGCCAGCATTTTTGGGACTACCGAGCAGTACTTC. This translates into CASIFGTTEQYF.

In its sample, this clonotype was seen many times. V and J are TRBV14 and TRBJ2-7; D remains ambiguous. The germline CDR1 and CDR2 sequences are SGHDN and FVKESK. CDR3 length equals 17 residues. Between the trimmed V and J ends, which lost 4 bases and 2 bases, there was a span of 21 bases. CDR3 loop: CASSRLYGPRSAYEQYF. CDR3 coding DNA: TGTGCCAGCAGCCGCTTATACGGGCCTCGATCGGCCTACGAGCAGTACTTC. Complete variable domain (other parts from reference TRBV14 and TRBJ2-7): EAGVTQFPSHSVIEKGQTVTLRCDPISGHDNLYWYRRVMGKEIKFLLHFVKESKQDESGMPNNRFLAERTGGTYSTLKVQPAELEDSGVYFCASSRLYGPRSAYEQYFGPGTRLTVT.

CDR3 sequence reads: CSVGSGDTEAFF. CDR3 coding DNA: TGCAGCGTTGGTTCCGGGGACACTGAAGCTTTCTTT. This rearrangement joins TRBV29-1 to TRBJ1-1; D remains ambiguous. The CDR3 has 12 residues. Trimming took 4 bases from V and 3 from J, leaving 9 bases between them. Germline-derived CDR1 and CDR2 are SQVTM and ANQGSEA. Drawing the rest from reference TRBV29-1 and TRBJ1-1, the complete variable domain is SAVISQKPSRDICQRGTSLTIQCQVDSQVTMMFWYRQQPGQSLTLIATANQGSEATYESGFVIDKFPISRPNLTFSTLTVSNMSPEDSSIYLCSVGSGDTEAFFGQGTRLTVV.

With regard to this clonotype: One end of the junction is discordant with germline, which a read error may explain. DNA of the CDR3: TGCGCCAGCAGTGAACTTACAGGGGTTGTTGGCTACACCTTC. Protein: CASSELTGVVGYTF. This chain joins TRBV12-3 or TRBV12-4 and TRBJ1-2, with 7 positions matching TRBD1. This CDR3 is 14 amino acids long.

In regard to this clonotype: An end of the junction does not agree with germline; a read error may underlie this. The chain has TRBV30 and TRBJ2-7; no definite D call. The V gene's germline CDR1 is GTSNPN and CDR2 SVGIG (reference sequence). The CDR3 runs to 13 residues. The CDR3 here is CAWSDGASYEQYF. The CDR3 DNA sequence: TGCGCCTGGAGTGATGGTGCCTCCTACGAGCAGTACTTC.

In its sample, this clonotype was seen many times. This chain connects TRBV27 to TRBJ1-2, with D unclear. The V end was cut by 0 bases, the J end by 2 bases, with 7 bases between. The CDR3 runs to 14 residues. CDR1 is MNHEY and CDR2 is SMNVEV in the germline V gene (reference sequence). The CDR3 reads CASSLSSRNYGYTF. In DNA, the CDR3 is TGTGCCAGCAGTTTATCGTCCAGGAACTATGGCTACACCTTC.

V is TRBV6-5 and J is TRBJ1-5; unclear D gene. The length of the CDR3 is 16 residues. Germline values: CDR1 MNHEY, CDR2 SVGAGI. Trimming stripped 0 bases from V and 2 bases from J, with 11 bases between. The CDR3 sequence: CASSYSMPDGNQPQHF. DNA of the CDR3: TGTGCCAGCAGTTACTCCATGCCCGATGGCAATCAGCCCCAGCATTTT.

This clonotype was seen many times. J is TRBJ1-1 and V is TRBV5-1; D is unclear. CDR1 and CDR2 from the germline V gene are SGHRS and YFSETQ. CDR3 length equals 15 residues. V was clipped by 0 bases and J by 5 bases, with 14 bases between them. CDR3 in DNA: TGCGCCAGCAGCTTGGGGGCTTCATTAGAGACTGAAGCTTTCTTT. It yields the protein CASSLGASLETEAFF.

This chain joins TRBV7-2 and TRBJ1-2, with 8 bases aligning to TRBD1. V was pared by 3 bases and J by 2 bases, with 5 bases of the junction left unmatched. CDR1 is SGHTA and CDR2 is FQGNSA in the germline V gene. The CDR3 length is 15 residues. In DNA, the CDR3 is TGTGCCAGCAGCTTCACAGGACAGGGAAACTATGGCTACACCTTC. It translates to CASSFTGQGNYGYTF.

This clonotype was recorded at least ten times. The chain carries TRBV2 and TRBJ1-6; D possibly corresponds to TRBD1 (5 bases). V was trimmed by 1 base and J by 3 bases, leaving 13 bases between them. Per the germline V gene, CDR1 is SNHLY and CDR2 is FYNNEI. This CDR3 region has 17 residues. The CDR3 coding sequence is TGTGCCAGCAGTGAAGAAAAGGCAGGGAGCTATAATTCACCCCTCCACTTT. Protein product: CASSEEKAGSYNSPLHF.

Within the sample, this clonotype is medium-sized. The V and J genes are TRBV10-3 and TRBJ1-6, with TRBD1 matching over 8 bases. The junction had 5 bases not matched to a gene; V was cut back by 6 bases and J by 7 bases. This CDR3 region has 14 residues. Germline loops: CDR1 ENHRY, CDR2 SYGVKD. DNA for the CDR3: TGTGCCATCAGCCCGCAGGGGGCGAATTCACCCCTCCACTTT. It encodes CAISPQGANSPLHF.

Regarding this clonotype: No conserved phenylalanine or tryptophan is present at the end of the CDR3, so a read error is the likely explanation. CDR3 DNA sequence: TGTGCCAGCAGTTTATCGGCAGGTGGCTACACCCTC. As protein: CASSLSAGGYTL. This chain links TRBV28 with TRBJ1-2, with D uncertain. The CDR3 extends over 12 amino acids. The V gene lost 1 base and the J gene lost 7 bases, with 7 bases spanning the gap. Germline CDR1 and CDR2: MDHEN and SYDVKM.

In this sample, this clonotype turned up a few times. The chain couples TRBV30 to TRBJ2-1, with 8 bases lining up with TRBD2. The CDR3 loop spans 14 amino acids. Unmatched junction bases numbered 12, after V lost 5 bases and J lost 9 bases. Germline assignment: CDR1 GTSNPN and CDR2 SVGIG (reference sequence). CDR3 nucleotides: TGTGCCTGGGGGAGAGGCGGGAGGATTCCTGAGCAGTTCTTC. The encoded protein is CAWGRGGRIPEQFF.